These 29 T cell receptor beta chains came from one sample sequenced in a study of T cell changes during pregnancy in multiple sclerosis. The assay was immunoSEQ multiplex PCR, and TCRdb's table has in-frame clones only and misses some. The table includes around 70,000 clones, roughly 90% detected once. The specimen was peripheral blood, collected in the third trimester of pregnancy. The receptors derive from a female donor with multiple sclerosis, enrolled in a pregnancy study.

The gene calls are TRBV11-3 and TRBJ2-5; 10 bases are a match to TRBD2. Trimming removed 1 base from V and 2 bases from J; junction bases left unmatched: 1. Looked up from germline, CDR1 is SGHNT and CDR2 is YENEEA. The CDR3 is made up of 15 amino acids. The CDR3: CASSLAAGGQETQYF. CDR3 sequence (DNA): TGTGCCAGCAGCTTAGCAGCGGGGGGGCAAGAGACCCAGTACTTC.

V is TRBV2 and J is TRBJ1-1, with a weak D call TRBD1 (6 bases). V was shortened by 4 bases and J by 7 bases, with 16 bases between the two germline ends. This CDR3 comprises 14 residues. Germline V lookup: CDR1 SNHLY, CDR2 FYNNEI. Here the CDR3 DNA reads TGTGCCAGCAGTGGGGGACAAGGGGTAGGTGAAGCTTTCTTT. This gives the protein CASSGGQGVGEAFF. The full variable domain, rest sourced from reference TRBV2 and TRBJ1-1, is EPEVTQTPSHQVTQMGQEVILRCVPISNHLYFYWYRQILGQKVEFLVSFYNNEISEKSEIFDDQFSVERPDGSNFTLKIRSTKLEDSAMYFCASSGGQGVGEAFFGQGTRLTVV.

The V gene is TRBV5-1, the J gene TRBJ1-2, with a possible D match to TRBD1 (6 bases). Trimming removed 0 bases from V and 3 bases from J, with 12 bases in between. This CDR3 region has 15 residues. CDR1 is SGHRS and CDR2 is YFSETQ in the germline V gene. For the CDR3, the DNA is TGCGCCAGCAGCTTGGTTGGCCCAGGGGACTATGGCTACACCTTC. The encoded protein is CASSLVGPGDYGYTF.

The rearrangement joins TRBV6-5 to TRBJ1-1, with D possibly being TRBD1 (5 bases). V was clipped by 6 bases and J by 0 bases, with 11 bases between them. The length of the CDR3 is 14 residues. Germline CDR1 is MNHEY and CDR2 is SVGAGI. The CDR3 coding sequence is TGTGCCAGCAGCCGACAGAACATGAACACTGAAGCTTTCTTT. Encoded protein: CASSRQNMNTEAFF.

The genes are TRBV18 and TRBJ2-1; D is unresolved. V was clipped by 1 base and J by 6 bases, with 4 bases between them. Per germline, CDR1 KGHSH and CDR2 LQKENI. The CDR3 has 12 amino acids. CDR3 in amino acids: CASSPQSNEQFF. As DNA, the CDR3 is TGTGCCAGCTCACCACAGAGCAATGAGCAGTTCTTC.

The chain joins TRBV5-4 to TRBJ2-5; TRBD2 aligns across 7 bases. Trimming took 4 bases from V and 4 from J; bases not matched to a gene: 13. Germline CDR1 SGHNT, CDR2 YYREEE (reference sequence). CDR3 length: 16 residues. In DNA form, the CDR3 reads TGTGCCAGCAGCCCGACCGGGGGGTCCGGCAGAGAGACCCAGTACTTC. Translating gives CASSPTGGSGRETQYF. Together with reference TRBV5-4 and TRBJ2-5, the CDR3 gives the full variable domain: ETGVTQSPTHLIKTRGQQVTLRCSSQSGHNTVSWYQQALGQGPQFIFQYYREEENGRGNFPPRFSGLQFPNYSSELNVNALELDDSALYLCASSPTGGSGRETQYFGPGTRLLVL.

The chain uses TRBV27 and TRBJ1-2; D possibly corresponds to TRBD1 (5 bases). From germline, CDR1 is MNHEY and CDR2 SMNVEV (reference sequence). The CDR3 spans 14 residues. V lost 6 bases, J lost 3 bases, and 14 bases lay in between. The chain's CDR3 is CASSFRGSHYGYTF. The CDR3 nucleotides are TGTGCCAGCAGCTTTCGGGGGTCGCACTATGGCTACACCTTC.

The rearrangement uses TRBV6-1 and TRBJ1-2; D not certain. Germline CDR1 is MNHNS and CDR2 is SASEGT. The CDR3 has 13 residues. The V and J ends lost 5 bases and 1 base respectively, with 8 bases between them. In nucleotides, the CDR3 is TGTGCCAGCAGTCCGGGTTTTAACTATGGCTACACCTTC. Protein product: CASSPGFNYGYTF.

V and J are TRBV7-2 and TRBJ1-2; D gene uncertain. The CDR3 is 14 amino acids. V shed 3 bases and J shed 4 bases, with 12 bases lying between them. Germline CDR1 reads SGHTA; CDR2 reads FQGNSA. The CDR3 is CASSFSVSAYGYTF. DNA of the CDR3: TGTGCCAGCAGCTTTAGCGTATCCGCCTATGGCTACACCTTC.

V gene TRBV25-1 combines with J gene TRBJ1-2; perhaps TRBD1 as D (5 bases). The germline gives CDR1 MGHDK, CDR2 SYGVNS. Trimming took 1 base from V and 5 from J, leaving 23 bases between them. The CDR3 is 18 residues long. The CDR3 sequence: CASSESHTDGGKGYGYTF. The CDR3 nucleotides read TGTGCCAGCAGTGAATCCCACACGGACGGGGGTAAAGGGTATGGCTACACCTTC.

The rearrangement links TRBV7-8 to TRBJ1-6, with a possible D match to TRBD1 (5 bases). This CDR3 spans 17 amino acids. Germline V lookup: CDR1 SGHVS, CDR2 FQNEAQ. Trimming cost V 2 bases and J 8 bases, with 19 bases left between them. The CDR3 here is CASSLQTVVGVHSPLHF. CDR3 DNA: TGTGCCAGCAGCTTACAGACCGTCGTAGGGGTACATTCACCCCTCCACTTT.

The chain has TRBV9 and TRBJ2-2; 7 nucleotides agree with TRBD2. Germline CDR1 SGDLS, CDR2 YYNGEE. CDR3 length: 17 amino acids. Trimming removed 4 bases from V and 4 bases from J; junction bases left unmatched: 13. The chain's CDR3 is CASSSQKRGGGTGELFF. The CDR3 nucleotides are TGTGCCAGCAGCTCCCAAAAGCGGGGTGGTGGCACCGGGGAGCTGTTTTTT.

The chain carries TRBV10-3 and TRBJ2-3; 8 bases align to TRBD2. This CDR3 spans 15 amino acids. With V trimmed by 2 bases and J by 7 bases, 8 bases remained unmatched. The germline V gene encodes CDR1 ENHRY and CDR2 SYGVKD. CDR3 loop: CAISESGGLPHTQYF. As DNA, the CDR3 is TGTGCCATCAGTGAGAGCGGGGGTCTTCCCCATACGCAGTATTTT.

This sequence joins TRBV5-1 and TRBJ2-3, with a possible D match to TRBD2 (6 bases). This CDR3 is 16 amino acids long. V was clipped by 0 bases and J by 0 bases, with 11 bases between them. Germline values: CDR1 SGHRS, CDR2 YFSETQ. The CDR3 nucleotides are TGCGCCAGCAGCTTGGGGCGGGGTCCTAGCACAGATACGCAGTATTTT. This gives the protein CASSLGRGPSTDTQYF.

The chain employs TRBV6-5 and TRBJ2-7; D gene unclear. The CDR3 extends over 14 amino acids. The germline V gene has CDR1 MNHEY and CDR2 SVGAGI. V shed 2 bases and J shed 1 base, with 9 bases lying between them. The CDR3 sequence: CASSYGTPSYEQYF. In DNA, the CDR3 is TGTGCCAGCAGTTACGGCACCCCTTCCTACGAGCAGTACTTC.

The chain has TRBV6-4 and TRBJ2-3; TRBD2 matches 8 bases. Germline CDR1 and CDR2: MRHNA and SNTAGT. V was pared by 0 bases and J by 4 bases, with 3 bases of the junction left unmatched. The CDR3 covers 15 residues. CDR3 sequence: CASSDSGGASDTQYF. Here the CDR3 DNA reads TGTGCCAGCAGTGACTCCGGGGGGGCATCAGATACGCAGTATTTT.

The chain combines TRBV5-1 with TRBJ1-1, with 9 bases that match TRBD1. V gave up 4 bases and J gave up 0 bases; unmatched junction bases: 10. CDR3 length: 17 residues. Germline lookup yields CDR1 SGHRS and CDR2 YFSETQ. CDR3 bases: TGCGCCAGCAGCAGGGGACAGGGCTCCACCATGAACACTGAAGCTTTCTTT. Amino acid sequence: CASSRGQGSTMNTEAFF.

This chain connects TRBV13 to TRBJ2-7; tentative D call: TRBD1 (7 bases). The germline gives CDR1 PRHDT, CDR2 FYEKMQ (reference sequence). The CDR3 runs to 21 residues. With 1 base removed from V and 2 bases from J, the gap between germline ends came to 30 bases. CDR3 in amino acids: CASSLAAGLGVRGTVPYEQYF. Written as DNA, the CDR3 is TGTGCCAGCAGCTTAGCCGCGGGGTTAGGGGTCCGGGGGACAGTACCCTACGAGCAGTACTTC.

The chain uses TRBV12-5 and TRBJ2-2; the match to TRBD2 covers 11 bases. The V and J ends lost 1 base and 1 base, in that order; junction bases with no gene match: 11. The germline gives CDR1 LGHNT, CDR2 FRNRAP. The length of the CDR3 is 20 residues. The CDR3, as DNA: TGTGCTAGTGGTTTGGGGATAAGCGGGACTAGCGGTAAGAACACCGGGGAGCTGTTTTTT. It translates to CASGLGISGTSGKNTGELFF.

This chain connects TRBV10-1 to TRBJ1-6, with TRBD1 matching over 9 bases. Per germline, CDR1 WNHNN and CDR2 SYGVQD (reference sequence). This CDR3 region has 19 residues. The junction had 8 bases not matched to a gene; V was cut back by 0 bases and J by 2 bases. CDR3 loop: CASSESSWDRETYNSPLHF. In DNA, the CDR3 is TGCGCCAGCAGTGAGTCCTCTTGGGACAGGGAAACCTATAATTCACCCCTCCACTTT.

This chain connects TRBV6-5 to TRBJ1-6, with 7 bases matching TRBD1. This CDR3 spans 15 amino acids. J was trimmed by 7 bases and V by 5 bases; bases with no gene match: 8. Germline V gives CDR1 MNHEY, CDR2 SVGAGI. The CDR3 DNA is TGTGCCAGCAGTCTTTATACAGGGGAAAATTCACCCCTCCACTTT. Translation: CASSLYTGENSPLHF.

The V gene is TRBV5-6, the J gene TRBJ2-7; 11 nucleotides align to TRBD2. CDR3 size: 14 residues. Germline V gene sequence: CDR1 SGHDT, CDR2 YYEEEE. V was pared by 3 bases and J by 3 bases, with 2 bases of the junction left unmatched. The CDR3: CASSWGTSGYEQYF. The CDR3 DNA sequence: TGTGCCAGCAGCTGGGGGACTAGCGGCTACGAGCAGTACTTC.

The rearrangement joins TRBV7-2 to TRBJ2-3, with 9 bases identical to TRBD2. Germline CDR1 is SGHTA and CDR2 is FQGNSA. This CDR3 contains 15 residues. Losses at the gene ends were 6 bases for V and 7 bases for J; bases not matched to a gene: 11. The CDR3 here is CASRPWGTSRHTQYF. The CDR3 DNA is TGTGCCAGCAGACCATGGGGGACTAGCAGGCATACGCAGTATTTT.

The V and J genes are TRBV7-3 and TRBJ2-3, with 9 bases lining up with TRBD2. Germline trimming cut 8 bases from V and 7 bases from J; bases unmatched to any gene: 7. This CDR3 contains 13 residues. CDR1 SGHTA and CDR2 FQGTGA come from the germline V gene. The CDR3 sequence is CASQAGGSNTQYF. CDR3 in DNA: TGTGCCAGCCAAGCGGGGGGTAGTAATACGCAGTATTTT.

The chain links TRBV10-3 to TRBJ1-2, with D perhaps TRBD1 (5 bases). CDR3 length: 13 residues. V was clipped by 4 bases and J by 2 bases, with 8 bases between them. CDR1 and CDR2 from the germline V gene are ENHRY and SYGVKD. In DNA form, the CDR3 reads TGTGCCATCAGTGGGGCAGGGAACTATGGCTACACCTTC. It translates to CAISGAGNYGYTF.

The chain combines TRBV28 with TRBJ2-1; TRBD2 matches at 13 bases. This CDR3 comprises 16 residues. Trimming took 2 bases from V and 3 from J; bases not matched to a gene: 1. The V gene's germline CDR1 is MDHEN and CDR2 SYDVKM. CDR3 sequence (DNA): TGTGCCAGCAGTTTAAGGACTAGCGGGGGCTACAATGAGCAGTTCTTC. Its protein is CASSLRTSGGYNEQFF.

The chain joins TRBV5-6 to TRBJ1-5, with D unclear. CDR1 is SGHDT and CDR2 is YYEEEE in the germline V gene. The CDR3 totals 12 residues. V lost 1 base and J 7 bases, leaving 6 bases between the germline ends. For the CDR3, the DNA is TGTGCCAGCAGCTTGTGGAGACAGCCCCAGCATTTT. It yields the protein CASSLWRQPQHF.

The CDR3 sequence: CSVGRGSEAFF. The CDR3 bases are TGCAGCGTTGGAAGGGGTTCTGAAGCTTTCTTT. The chain has TRBV29-1 and TRBJ1-1; tentative D call: TRBD1 (5 bases). Germline CDR1 and CDR2: SQVTM and ANQGSEA. The CDR3 is made up of 11 amino acids. Trimming pared 4 bases from V and 6 bases from J, leaving 9 bases between.

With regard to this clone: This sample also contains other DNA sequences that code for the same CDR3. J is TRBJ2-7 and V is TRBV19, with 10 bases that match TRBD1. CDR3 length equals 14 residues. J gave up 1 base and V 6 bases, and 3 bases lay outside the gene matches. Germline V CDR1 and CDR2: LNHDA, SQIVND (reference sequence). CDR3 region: CASRRDRGSYEQYF. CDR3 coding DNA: TGTGCCAGTAGACGGGACAGGGGATCCTACGAGCAGTACTTC.